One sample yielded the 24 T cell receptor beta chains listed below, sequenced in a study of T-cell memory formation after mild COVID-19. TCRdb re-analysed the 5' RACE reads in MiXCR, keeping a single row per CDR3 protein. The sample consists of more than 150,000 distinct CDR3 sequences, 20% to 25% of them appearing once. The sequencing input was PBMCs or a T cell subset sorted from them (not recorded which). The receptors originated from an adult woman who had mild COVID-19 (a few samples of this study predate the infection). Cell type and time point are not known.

The CDR3 loop is CASRPTGTGVYNEQFF. Here the CDR3 DNA reads TGTGCCAGCAGACCTACCGGGACAGGGGTGTACAATGAGCAGTTCTTC. The rearrangement uses TRBV9 and TRBJ2-1; 10 bases agree with TRBD1. Germline assignment: CDR1 SGDLS and CDR2 YYNGEE. The CDR3 has 16 amino acids. The V segment lost 5 bases and the J segment 4 bases; nucleotides outside the gene matches: 9.

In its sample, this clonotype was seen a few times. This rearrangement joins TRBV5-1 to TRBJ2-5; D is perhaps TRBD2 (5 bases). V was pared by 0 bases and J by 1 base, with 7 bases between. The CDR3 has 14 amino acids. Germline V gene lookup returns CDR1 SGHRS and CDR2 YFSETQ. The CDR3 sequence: CASSLDGVQETQYF. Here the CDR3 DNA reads TGCGCCAGCAGCTTGGACGGGGTCCAAGAGACCCAGTACTTC.

The CDR3 spells CASSQEGLAGEETQYF. The CDR3 nucleotides are TGCGCCAGCAGCCAAGAAGGGCTAGCGGGAGAAGAGACCCAGTACTTC. The chain employs TRBV4-1 and TRBJ2-5; TRBD2 matches 10 bases. The V gene's germline CDR1 is MGHRA and CDR2 YSYEKL. The CDR3 runs to 16 residues. With 0 bases clipped from V and 3 bases from J, the junction kept 4 bases outside the gene matches.

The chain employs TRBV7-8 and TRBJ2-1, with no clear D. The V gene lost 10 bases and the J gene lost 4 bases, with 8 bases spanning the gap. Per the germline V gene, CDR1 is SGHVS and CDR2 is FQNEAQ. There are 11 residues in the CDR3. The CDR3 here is CAIQPYNEQFF. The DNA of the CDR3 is TGTGCCATCCAACCGTACAATGAGCAGTTCTTC.

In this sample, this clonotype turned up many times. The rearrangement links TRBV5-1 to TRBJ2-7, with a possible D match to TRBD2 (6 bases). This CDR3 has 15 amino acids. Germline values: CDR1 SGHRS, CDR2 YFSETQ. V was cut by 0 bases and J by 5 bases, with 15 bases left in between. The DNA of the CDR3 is TGCGCCAGCAGCTTGGATCCCGCGGGGATCGACGAGCAGTACTTC. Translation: CASSLDPAGIDEQYF.

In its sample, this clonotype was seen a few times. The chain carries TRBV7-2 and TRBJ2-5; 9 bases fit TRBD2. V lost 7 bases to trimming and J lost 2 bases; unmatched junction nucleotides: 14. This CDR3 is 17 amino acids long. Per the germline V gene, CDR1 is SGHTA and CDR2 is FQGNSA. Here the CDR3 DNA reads TGTGCCAGCACCTGGGGAGTTTTGCGGGGGGGACAAGAGACCCAGTACTTC. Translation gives CASTWGVLRGGQETQYF.

The CDR3 region is CASSPTPGSNQPQHF. CDR3 sequence (DNA): TGTGCCAGCAGTCCAACACCCGGTAGCAATCAGCCCCAGCATTTT. The chain employs TRBV7-6 and TRBJ1-5; D is ambiguous. This CDR3 is 15 amino acids long. The germline V gene encodes CDR1 SGHVS and CDR2 FNYEAQ. Trimming cost V 6 bases and J 0 bases, with 12 bases left between them.

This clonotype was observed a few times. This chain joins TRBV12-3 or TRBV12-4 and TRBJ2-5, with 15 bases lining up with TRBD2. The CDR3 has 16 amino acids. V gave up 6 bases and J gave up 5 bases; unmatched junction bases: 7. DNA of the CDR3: TGTGCCAGCAGGGGGACTAGCGGGGGGCCACGGGAGACCCAGTACTTC. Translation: CASRGTSGGPRETQYF.

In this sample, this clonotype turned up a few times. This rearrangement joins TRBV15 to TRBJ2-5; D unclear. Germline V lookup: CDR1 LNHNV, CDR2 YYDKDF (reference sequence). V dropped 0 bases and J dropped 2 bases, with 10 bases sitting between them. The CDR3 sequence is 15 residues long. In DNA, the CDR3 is TGTGCCACCAGCAGAGATCGGAGAGGACAAGAGACCCAGTACTTC. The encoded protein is CATSRDRRGQETQYF.

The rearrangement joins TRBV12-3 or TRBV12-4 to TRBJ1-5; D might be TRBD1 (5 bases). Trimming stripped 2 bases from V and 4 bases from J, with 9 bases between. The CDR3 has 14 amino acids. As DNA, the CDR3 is TGTGCCAGCAGTTTATCAGGGTTTAATCAGCCCCAGCATTTT. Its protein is CASSLSGFNQPQHF.

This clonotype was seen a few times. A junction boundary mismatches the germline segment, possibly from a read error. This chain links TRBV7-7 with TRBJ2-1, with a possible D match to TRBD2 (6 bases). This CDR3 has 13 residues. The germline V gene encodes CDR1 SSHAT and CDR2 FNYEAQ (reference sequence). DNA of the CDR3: TGTGCTAGCAGCTTAGCGGTGCACAATGAGCAGTTCTTC. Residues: CASSLAVHNEQFF. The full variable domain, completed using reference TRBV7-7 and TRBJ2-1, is GAGVSQSPRYKVTKRGQDVTLRCDPISSHATLYWYQQALGQGPEFLTYFNYEAQPDKSGLPSDRFSAERPEGSISTLTIQRTEQRDSAMYRCASSLAVHNEQFFGPGTRLTVL.

The CDR3 loop reads CASSSRTGGFWNEQYF. For the CDR3, the DNA is TGTGCCAGCAGCTCCCGGACAGGGGGGTTTTGGAACGAGCAGTACTTC. V is TRBV7-9 and J is TRBJ2-7; TRBD1 agrees at 10 bases. J gave up 5 bases and V 4 bases, and 11 bases lay outside the gene matches. The CDR3 consists of 16 residues. In germline, CDR1 is SEHNR, CDR2 FQNEAQ (reference sequence).

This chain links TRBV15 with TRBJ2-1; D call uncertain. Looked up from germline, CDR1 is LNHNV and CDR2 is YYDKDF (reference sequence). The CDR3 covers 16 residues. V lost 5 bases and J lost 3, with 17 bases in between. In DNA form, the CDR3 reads TGTGCCACCAGCGGGGATAAATTGTACGGCTACAATGAGCAGTTCTTC. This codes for CATSGDKLYGYNEQFF.

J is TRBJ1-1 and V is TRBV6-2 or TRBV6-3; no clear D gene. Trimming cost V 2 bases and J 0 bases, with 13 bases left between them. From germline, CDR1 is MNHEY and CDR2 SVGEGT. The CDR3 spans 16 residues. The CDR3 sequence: CASSYPIGDMNTEAFF. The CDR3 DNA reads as TGTGCCAGCAGTTACCCTATCGGAGACATGAACACTGAAGCTTTCTTT.

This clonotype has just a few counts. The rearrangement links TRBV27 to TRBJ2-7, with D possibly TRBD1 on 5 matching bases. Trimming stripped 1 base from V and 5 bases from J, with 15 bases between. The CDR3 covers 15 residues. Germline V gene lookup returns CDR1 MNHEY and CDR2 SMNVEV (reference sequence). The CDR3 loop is CASSLLGQGPHEQYF. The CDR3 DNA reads TGTGCCAGCAGTTTATTGGGCCAGGGCCCCCACGAGCAGTACTTC.

Here the CDR3 DNA reads TGCGCCAGCAGCTTCTCCAGAGACTACGAGCAGTACTTC. Amino acid sequence: CASSFSRDYEQYF. The chain carries TRBV5-1 and TRBJ2-7; D uncertain. There are 13 residues in the CDR3. The ends were cut back, 2 bases at V and 3 bases at J, with 9 bases in the middle. Germline CDR1 SGHRS, CDR2 YFSETQ.

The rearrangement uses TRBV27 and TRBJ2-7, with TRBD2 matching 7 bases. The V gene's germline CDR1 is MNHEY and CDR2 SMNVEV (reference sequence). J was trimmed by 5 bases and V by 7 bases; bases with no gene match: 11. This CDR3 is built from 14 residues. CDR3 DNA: TGTGCCAGCACTGCCTTGGGGGGGAACGACGAGCAGTACTTC. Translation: CASTALGGNDEQYF.

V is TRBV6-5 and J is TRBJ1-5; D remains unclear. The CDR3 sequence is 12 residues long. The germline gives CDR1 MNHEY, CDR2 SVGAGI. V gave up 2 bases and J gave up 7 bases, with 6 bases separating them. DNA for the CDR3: TGTGCCAGCAGTTACCCGGGACAGCCCCAGCATTTT. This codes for CASSYPGQPQHF.

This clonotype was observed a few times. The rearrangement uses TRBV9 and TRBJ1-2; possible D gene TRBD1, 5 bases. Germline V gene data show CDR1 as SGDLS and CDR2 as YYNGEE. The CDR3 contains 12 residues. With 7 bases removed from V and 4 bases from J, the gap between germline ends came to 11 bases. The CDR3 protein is CASSRGGYGYTF. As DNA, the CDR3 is TGTGCCAGCTCCCGGGGGGGCTATGGCTACACCTTC.

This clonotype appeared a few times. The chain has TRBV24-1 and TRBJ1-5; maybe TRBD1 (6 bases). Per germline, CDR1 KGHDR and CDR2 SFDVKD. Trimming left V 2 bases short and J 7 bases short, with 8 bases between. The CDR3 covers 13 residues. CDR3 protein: CATSDSQGQPQHF. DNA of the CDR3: TGTGCCACCAGTGATTCCCAGGGGCAGCCCCAGCATTTT.

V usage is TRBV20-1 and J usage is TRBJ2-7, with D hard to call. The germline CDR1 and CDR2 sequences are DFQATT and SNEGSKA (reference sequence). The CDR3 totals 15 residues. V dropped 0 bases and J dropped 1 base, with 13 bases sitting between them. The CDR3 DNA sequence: TGCAGTGCTAGAGACACCGGCGAGGAATCCTACGAGCAGTACTTC. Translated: CSARDTGEESYEQYF.

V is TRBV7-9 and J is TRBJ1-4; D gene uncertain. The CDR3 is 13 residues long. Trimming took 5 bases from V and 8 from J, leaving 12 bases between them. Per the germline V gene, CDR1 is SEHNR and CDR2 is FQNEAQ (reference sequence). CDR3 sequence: CASSQDGVEKLFF. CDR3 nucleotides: TGTGCCAGCAGCCAAGACGGGGTGGAAAAACTGTTTTTT.

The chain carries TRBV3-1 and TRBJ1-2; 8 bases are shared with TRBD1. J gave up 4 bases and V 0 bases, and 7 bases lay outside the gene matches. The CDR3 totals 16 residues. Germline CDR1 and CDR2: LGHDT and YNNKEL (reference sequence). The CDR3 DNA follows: TGTGCCAGCAGCCAAGAAACGGACAGGGACGGCTATGGCTACACCTTC. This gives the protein CASSQETDRDGYGYTF.

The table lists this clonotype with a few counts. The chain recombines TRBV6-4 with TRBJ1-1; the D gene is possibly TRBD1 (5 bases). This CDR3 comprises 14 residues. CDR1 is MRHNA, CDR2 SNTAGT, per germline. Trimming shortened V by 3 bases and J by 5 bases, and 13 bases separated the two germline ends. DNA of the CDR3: TGTGCCAGCAGTGAATCCCAGGGTGGGACTGAAGCTTTCTTT. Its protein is CASSESQGGTEAFF.